This record concerns one T cell receptor (beta chain) sequence. The time point: blood from clinic visit 5 months post-surgery; TSC patient then seizure free. Surgery cases with the highest brain T cell transcript signatures were chosen for sequencing. Pre-surgery treatment included at least one anti-epileptic drug. This record belongs to a study of brain T cells in children with intractable seizures. The CDR3 sequence is 12 residues long. The V gene's germline CDR1 is SGHRS and CDR2 YFSETQ. Trimming stripped 5 bases from V and 4 bases from J, with 6 bases between. Some clones are missing from TCRdb's copy, which holds only in-frame ones; the method was immunoSEQ multiplex PCR. The sample contains a few hundred thousand clones, about 94% of which appear only once.

The receptor was isolated from a boy younger than two with tuberous sclerosis and intractable seizures. The input for sequencing was peripheral blood, taken around 5 months after surgery. The chain couples TRBV5-1 to TRBJ2-2; no reliable D call. The CDR3 coding sequence is TGCGCCAGCAGACTGCCCACCGGGGAGCTGTTTTTT. Translating gives CASRLPTGELFF.